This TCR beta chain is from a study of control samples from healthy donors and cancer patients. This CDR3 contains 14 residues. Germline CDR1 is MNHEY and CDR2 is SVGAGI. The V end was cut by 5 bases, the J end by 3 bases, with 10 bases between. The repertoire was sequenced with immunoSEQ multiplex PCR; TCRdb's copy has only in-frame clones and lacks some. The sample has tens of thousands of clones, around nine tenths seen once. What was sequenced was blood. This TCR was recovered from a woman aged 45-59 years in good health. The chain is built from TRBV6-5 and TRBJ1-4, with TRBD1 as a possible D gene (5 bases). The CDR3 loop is CASSQTDPNEKLFF. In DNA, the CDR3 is TGTGCCAGCAGTCAGACAGACCCTAATGAAAAACTGTTTTTT.